This T cell receptor (beta chain) originates from a study of tumor-infiltrating lymphocytes in primary liver carcinoma (TCRdb year 2017). For the study in its entirety: Between late 2015 and early 2016, a few patients in China with histopathologically diagnosed primary liver carcinoma had surgical resection. Of the five patients, three men and two women aged 30 to 69 years, four had hepatocellular carcinoma and one had combined HCC and intrahepatic cholangiocarcinoma. The tumors of the five patients were staged as T1-T3 N0M0, with maximum diameters ranging from roughly 4 to 10 cm. Each sample produced about 3.5 to 8 million productive TCRbeta reads, and read depth showed no significant difference between tissue types. Across five regions of each liver tumor, along with adjacent normal tissue and blood, the study brought together TCRbeta repertoire sequencing, expression microarrays and whole-exome sequencing. A total of roughly 35 specimens from 5 patients underwent TCRbeta repertoire sequencing, comprising 25 tumor regions, 5 adjacent noncancerous liver tissues and 5 peripheral blood samples. Technical replicate repertoires showed high reproducibility, with mean shared-clone rates near 0.89 and correlation coefficients above 0.95.

This clonotype was found many times. The antigen it binds to is not known. There are no base qualities to consult, and no much larger clone falls within one base. TRIzol reagent was used to extract blood RNA from unsorted whole blood, while the DNeasy Blood & Tissue kit provided the germline DNA. Patients had chronic HBV infection and were treatment-naive at sampling. Before surgery, four milliliters of peripheral blood were collected into K2EDTA tubes. The full study reports these points: Only the TCR beta chain was sequenced, so true repertoire diversity is likely underestimated because unpaired alpha chains were not captured. Since the samples were bulk and unsorted, there was no way to compare CD4+ and CD8+ T cell repertoires. The study included only four to six patients, and the authors note findings should be validated in a larger study. Compared with blood, tumors had a significantly larger share of the repertoire taken up by the top 250 clones (p = 0.039). Repertoire overlap was found to be higher between tumor regions (mean approximately 36%) than between tumor-adjacent (around 17%) or tumor-blood (about 14%) pairs, consistent with antigen-driven expansion.

Trimming at the junction amounts to 5 bases on V and 1 base on J, and the germline ends lie 11 bases apart. The CDR3 spans 14 residues, from the cysteine through the phenylalanine. CDR3 DNA only is kept here, 42 bases in frame from base 1. Reading the germline V gene gives CDR1 SGHAT and CDR2 FQNNGV. TCRbeta-specific cDNA was reverse-transcribed from 500 ng total RNA using a constant-region primer and ProtoScript II reverse transcriptase. TCRbeta libraries were built with three nested multiplex PCR rounds, a slightly modified ARM-PCR procedure. Multiplex TRBV1-TRBV30 forward primers and a Cbeta reverse primer were used in the first two PCR rounds, each of which was run for roughly 9 cycles. Sample barcodes and Illumina adapters were attached in a final 25-cycle PCR using Deep VentR polymerase. Before sequencing, amplicons between 200 and 500 bp were purified from gel using a QIAquick gel extraction kit. An Illumina HiSeq 2500 was used to sequence the TCRbeta amplicons, generating 250-bp paired-end reads. Per the authors' processing: Quality trimming of reads was performed with Trimmomatic v0.33, and paired reads were merged with FLASH v1.2.11 so that full CDR3 sequences could be recovered. MiGEC v1.2.1b assigned V, D and J germline segments to the rearranged TCRbeta sequences. Clonotype statistics, along with Shannon-Wiener diversity indices, were calculated using VDJtools v1.0.0. Except for diversity analysis, only each sample's 250 most abundant clonotypes were used in subsequent analyses to reduce sampling bias. The public sequencing data were trimmed at Q25 with fastp and processed into clonotypes with MiXCR by TCRdb, which kept only in-frame beta chains. Each record represents a unique CDR3 protein, reported with the most common genes and DNA among its rows. The V and J calls come from TCRdb's annotation, not from the publication. The sample has 250,000 to 400,000 distinct CDR3 sequences on record, less than 75% of them singletons. The top ten constitute roughly 9% of the sample.

Sequenced sample: peripheral blood. The chain is made from TRBV11-2 and TRBJ2-5, with the D gene not confidently named. The sequence came from a man aged 40-49 years with primary liver carcinoma and hepatitis B virus infection. CDR3 reads: CASSGFYGQETQYF. Read as DNA, the sequence is TGTGCCAGCAGCGGCTTCTACGGCCAAGAGACCCAGTACTTC.